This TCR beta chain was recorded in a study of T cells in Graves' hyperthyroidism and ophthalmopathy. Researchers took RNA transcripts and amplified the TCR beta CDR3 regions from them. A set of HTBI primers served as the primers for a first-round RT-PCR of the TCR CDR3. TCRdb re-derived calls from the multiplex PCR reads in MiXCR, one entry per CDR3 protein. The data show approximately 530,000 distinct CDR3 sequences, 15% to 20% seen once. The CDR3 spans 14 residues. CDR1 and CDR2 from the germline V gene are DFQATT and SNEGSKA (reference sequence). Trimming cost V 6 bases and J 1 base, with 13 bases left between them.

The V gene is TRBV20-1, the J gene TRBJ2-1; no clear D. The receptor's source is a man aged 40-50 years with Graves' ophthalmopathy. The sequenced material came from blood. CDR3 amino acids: CSAQWWRSYNEQFF. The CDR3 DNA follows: TGCAGTGCCCAGTGGTGGCGTTCCTACAATGAGCAGTTCTTC.